Detailed here is one T cell receptor beta chain. Per the germline V gene, CDR1 is MDHEN and CDR2 is SYDVKM. The J segment lost 4 bases and the V segment lost 5 bases, leaving 9 bases of the junction unmatched. The CDR3 is 17 residues long. This entry comes from a study of blood T cell repertoires in COVID-19. While infection was still active, Seattle patients were enrolled and then followed longitudinally. Repertoires were generated with immunoSEQ multiplex PCR, while TCRdb's copy carries only in-frame clones and drops some. Of more than 350,000 clones in the sample, around 87% were seen once. The V and J genes are TRBV28 and TRBJ1-6; TRBD1 aligns across 9 bases. The sequencing sample was made of peripheral blood. This TCR was sampled from a woman aged 25 to 39 with COVID-19, enrolled during active disease. The chain's CDR3 is CASSPGTGTLYNSPLHF. The CDR3 DNA follows: TGTGCCAGCAGTCCCGGGACAGGGACTCTATATAATTCACCCCTCCACTTT. Variable domain in full (rest from reference TRBV28 and TRBJ1-6): DVKVTQSSRYLVKRTGEKVFLECVQDMDHENMFWYRQDPGLGLRLIYFSYDVKMKEKGDIPEGYSVSREKKERFSLILESASTNQTSMYLCASSPGTGTLYNSPLHFGNGTRLTVT.